A selection of T cell receptor beta chains follows, all from one sample in a study of beta chain features in type 1 diabetes. Here immunoSEQ multiplex PCR was the method, and the copy in TCRdb shows in-frame clones only, minus some. The sample shows hundreds of thousands of clones, about an eighth of them seen only once. The sequenced sample was naive CD4+ T cells from blood. These receptor sequences come from a woman between 18 and 29 years old in good health. Both conserved end residues are part of each CDR3. The D gene is left open where the match is weak. Expanded clones are given a class, and other clones once, few, many or no size at all.

v_gene	abundance	d_gene	j_gene	CDR3aa	CDR3nt
TRBV15	few	NA	TRBJ1-5	CATGPSGGQPQHF	TGTGCCACCGGGCCGTCTGGGGGCCAGCCCCAGCATTTT
TRBV2	few	NA	TRBJ1-1	CASSVTEGNTEAFF	TGTGCCAGCAGCGTAACCGAGGGAAACACTGAAGCTTTCTTT
TRBV6-6	few	NA	TRBJ2-2	CASNGQKDYTGELFF	TGTGCCAGCAACGGTCAGAAAGACTACACCGGGGAGCTGTTTTTT
TRBV4-1	NA	NA	TRBJ2-3	CASSRSGSTDTQYF	TGCGCCAGCAGCCGTTCGGGGAGCACAGATACGCAGTATTTT
TRBV2	few	NA	TRBJ2-3	CASRQLAGTDTQYF	TGTGCCAGCAGGCAACTAGCAGGGACAGATACGCAGTATTTT
TRBV7-2	NA	NA	TRBJ2-6	CASSSPTRANVLTF	TGCGCCAGCAGCTCACCGACCAGGGCCAACGTCCTGACTTTC
TRBV27	few	NA	TRBJ1-6	CASKSGHRPLHF	TGTGCCAGCAAATCAGGGCACAGGCCCCTCCACTTT
TRBV7-9	many	NA	TRBJ2-3	CASSFTDTQYF	TGTGCCAGCAGCTTCACAGATACGCAGTATTTT
TRBV9	NA	NA	TRBJ2-5	CASSVAGEETQYF	TGTGCCAGCAGCGTAGCAGGGGAAGAGACCCAGTACTTC
TRBV7-8	NA	NA	TRBJ2-7	CASSFRASSYEQYF	TGTGCCAGCAGCTTTAGGGCGAGCTCCTACGAGCAGTACTTC
TRBV5-1	NA	NA	TRBJ1-3	CASSSSGPAGNTIYF	TGCGCCAGCAGCTCCTCGGGCCCGGCTGGAAACACCATATATTTT
TRBV11-2	once	NA	TRBJ1-2	CASSVNLDYGYTF	TGTGCCAGCAGCGTCAACCTGGACTATGGCTACACCTTC
TRBV18	NA	NA	TRBJ1-2	CASSPLQGRHGYTF	TGTGCCAGCTCACCGCTACAGGGTCGTCATGGCTACACCTTC
TRBV4-2	few	TRBD2	TRBJ2-5	CASSLSTSGAQETQYF	TGTGCCAGCAGCCTATCGACTAGCGGGGCGCAAGAGACCCAGTACTTC
TRBV29-1	NA	NA	TRBJ2-5	CSVPARGDTGQYF	TGCAGCGTCCCAGCGAGGGGCGATACGGGGCAGTACTTC
TRBV7-2	NA	TRBD2	TRBJ2-3	CASSRQQRGATDTQYF	TGTGCCAGCAGCCGCCAACAGCGGGGGGCCACAGATACGCAGTATTTT
TRBV18	NA	TRBD2	TRBJ2-1	CASSGAGTYNEQFF	TGTGCCAGCTCGGGAGCGGGAACTTACAATGAGCAGTTCTTC
TRBV7-2	few	NA	TRBJ2-3	CASSPPRVRTDTQYF	TGTGCCAGCAGCCCCCCAAGGGTACGCACAGATACGCAGTATTTT
TRBV7-9	few	NA	TRBJ1-4	CASSLVAGDEKLFF	TGTGCCAGCAGCTTAGTGGCGGGTGATGAAAAACTGTTTTTT
TRBV12-5	NA	NA	TRBJ2-7	CASGTASYEQYF	TGTGCTAGTGGGACAGCTTCCTACGAGCAGTACTTC
TRBV23-1	NA	NA	TRBJ1-4	CASSQSPGPGGGNEKLFF	TGCGCCAGCAGTCAATCCCCTGGCCCCGGGGGTGGAAATGAAAAACTGTTTTTT
TRBV7-9	few	NA	TRBJ1-1	CASSSGPIAEAFF	TGTGCCAGCAGCTCTGGGCCTATCGCTGAAGCTTTCTTT
TRBV15	few	TRBD2	TRBJ2-7	CATSGSGRPYEQYF	TGTGCCACCAGCGGTAGCGGGAGGCCCTACGAGCAGTACTTC
TRBV4-2	few	NA	TRBJ1-1	CASSQDANTEAFF	TGTGCCAGCAGCCAAGATGCTAACACTGAAGCTTTCTTT
TRBV5-1	NA	NA	TRBJ2-3	CASSLMAIGGDTQYF	TGCGCCAGCAGCTTGATGGCTATAGGGGGAGATACGCAGTATTTT
TRBV7-3	NA	NA	TRBJ2-7	CASSPNQGYEQYF	TGTGCCAGCAGTCCGAACCAGGGATACGAGCAGTACTTC
TRBV5-1	NA	TRBD1	TRBJ2-7	CASSKPSWTGALAEQYF	TGCGCCAGCAGCAAGCCCTCTTGGACAGGGGCTCTCGCCGAGCAGTACTTC
TRBV13	NA	TRBD2	TRBJ2-2	CASSLVSGTGTGELFF	TGTGCCAGCAGCTTAGTCAGCGGGACGGGCACCGGGGAGCTGTTTTTT
TRBV29-1	NA	TRBD2	TRBJ2-3	CSVPKGWGLDTDTQYF	TGCAGCGTCCCCAAAGGTTGGGGACTAGACACAGATACGCAGTATTTT
TRBV28	few	NA	TRBJ1-5	CASSFTPMISQPQHF	TGTGCCAGCAGTTTCACTCCGATGATTTCTCAGCCCCAGCATTTT
TRBV19	NA	NA	TRBJ2-1	CASSRWEGQLDEQFF	TGTGCCAGTAGTAGGTGGGAAGGACAACTAGATGAGCAGTTCTTC
TRBV4-1	NA	NA	TRBJ1-2	CASSPLRASRADYGYTF	TGCGCCAGCAGCCCCCTAAGAGCATCCAGGGCGGACTATGGCTACACCTTC
TRBV14	NA	TRBD1	TRBJ2-2	CASSQRQGSTGELFF	TGTGCCAGCAGCCAAAGACAGGGGAGCACCGGGGAGCTGTTTTTT
TRBV7-2	NA	NA	TRBJ2-6	CASSLEHRNVLTF	TGTGCCAGCAGCTTAGAACACAGGAACGTCCTGACTTTC
TRBV30	NA	NA	TRBJ2-1	CAWSRTIGSSEQFF	TGTGCCTGGAGTCGGACTATAGGGTCCTCTGAGCAGTTCTTC
TRBV7-9	many	NA	TRBJ2-3	CASRPSTDTQYF	TGTGCCAGCAGGCCTAGCACAGATACGCAGTATTTT
TRBV5-1	NA	NA	TRBJ2-3	CASSHGGWSTDTQYF	TGCGCCAGCAGCCACGGGGGCTGGAGCACAGATACGCAGTATTTT
TRBV6-5	NA	TRBD1	TRBJ2-3	CASSYLGTGPTDTQYF	TGTGCCAGCAGTTACCTTGGGACAGGGCCCACAGATACGCAGTATTTT
TRBV20-1	NA	NA	TRBJ1-3	CSARGPNTIYF	TGCAGTGCTAGGGGACCCAACACCATATATTTT
TRBV6-5	few	NA	TRBJ1-1	CASSQGRSTEAFF	TGTGCCAGCAGTCAGGGACGTTCCACTGAAGCTTTCTTT
TRBV7-7	few	TRBD2	TRBJ2-7	CASSSGTSLEQYF	TGTGCTAGCAGCTCCGGGACTAGCTTGGAGCAGTACTTC
TRBV6-5	few	NA	TRBJ2-1	CASSDVGTYNEQFF	TGTGCCAGCAGTGATGTCGGAACTTACAATGAGCAGTTCTTC
TRBV15	few	NA	TRBJ2-7	CATSRQPKEHGYEQYF	TGTGCCACCAGCAGACAGCCAAAGGAACACGGATACGAGCAGTACTTC
TRBV14	few	TRBD2	TRBJ2-1	CASSQDGLAGVYEQFF	TGTGCCAGCAGCCAAGATGGACTAGCGGGAGTTTATGAGCAGTTCTTC
TRBV20-1	few	NA	TRBJ1-4	CSAGRSEKLFF	TGCAGTGCTGGACGGAGCGAAAAACTGTTTTTT
TRBV7-2	few	TRBD2	TRBJ2-5	CASRPLAGETQYF	TGTGCCAGCAGACCGCTAGCGGGAGAGACCCAGTACTTC
TRBV20-1	NA	NA	TRBJ2-7	CSAGDSYEQYF	TGCAGTGCTGGGGACTCCTACGAGCAGTACTTC
TRBV30	few	TRBD2	TRBJ2-1	CAWSGRTSGRSYNEQFF	TGTGCCTGGAGTGGACGGACTAGCGGGAGGTCCTACAATGAGCAGTTCTTC
TRBV6-5	few	NA	TRBJ1-1	CASSNGRLDTEAFF	TGTGCCAGCAGTAACGGGCGGCTGGACACTGAAGCTTTCTTT
TRBV29-1	NA	TRBD1	TRBJ2-3	CSGEQGAGKTQYF	TGCAGCGGGGAACAGGGGGCAGGGAAGACGCAGTATTTT
TRBV7-2	NA	NA	TRBJ2-6	CASSLGQGANVLTF	TGTGCCAGCAGCTTAGGACAGGGGGCCAACGTCCTGACTTTC
TRBV28	few	NA	TRBJ1-2	CASSLRSYGYTF	TGTGCCAGCAGTTTACGGAGCTATGGCTACACCTTC
TRBV14	NA	TRBD2	TRBJ2-5	CASSQGGSGGQETQYF	TGTGCCAGCAGCCAAGGAGGTAGCGGGGGTCAAGAGACCCAGTACTTC
TRBV7-6	once	TRBD1	TRBJ2-1	CASSLFVIGQGSDEQFF	TGTGCCAGCAGCTTATTTGTCATCGGACAGGGAAGCGATGAGCAGTTCTTC
TRBV5-1	NA	TRBD2	TRBJ2-1	CASSPLSGRRSYNEQFF	TGCGCCAGCAGCCCCCTCAGCGGGAGAAGGTCCTACAATGAGCAGTTCTTC
TRBV30	many	NA	TRBJ2-1	CACAPGGVGNEQFF	TGTGCCTGTGCACCCGGTGGGGTGGGGAATGAGCAGTTCTTC
TRBV5-8	NA	NA	TRBJ2-4	CASSPRGQIGLNLAKNIQYF	TGTGCCAGCAGCCCAAGAGGACAGATCGGTTTGAATTTAGCCAAAAACATTCAGTACTTC
TRBV7-2	few	TRBD2	TRBJ2-1	CASSLGLAGGTEQFF	TGTGCCAGCAGCTTAGGACTAGCGGGAGGCACTGAGCAGTTCTTC
TRBV18	NA	NA	TRBJ2-5	CASSAKSGTPKEETQYF	TGTGCCAGCTCAGCCAAATCCGGGACACCGAAGGAAGAGACCCAGTACTTC